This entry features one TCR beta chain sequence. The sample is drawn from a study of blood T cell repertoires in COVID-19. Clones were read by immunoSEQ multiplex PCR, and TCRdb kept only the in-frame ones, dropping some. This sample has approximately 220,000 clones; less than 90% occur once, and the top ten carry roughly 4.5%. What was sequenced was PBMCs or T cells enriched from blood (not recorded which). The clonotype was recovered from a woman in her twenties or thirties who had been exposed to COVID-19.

CDR3 sequence (DNA): TGTGCCAGCATGCTGGGACAGGTTGTTAGCACTGAAGCTTTCTTT. Its protein product is CASMLGQVVSTEAFF. This sequence joins TRBV6-5 and TRBJ1-1; TRBD1 matches at 8 bases. Germline CDR1 and CDR2: MNHEY and SVGAGI. There are 15 residues in the CDR3. Losses at the gene ends were 7 bases for V and 4 bases for J; bases not matched to a gene: 11.